The rows below give T cell receptor beta chains drawn from one sample of a study of cytomegalovirus exposure and HLA in healthy donors. The repertoire was sequenced with immunoSEQ multiplex PCR; TCRdb's copy has only in-frame clones and lacks some. This table holds tens of thousands of clones, around four fifths found once. Sequencing was performed on PBMCs. Receptors were obtained from a woman in her twenties or thirties in good health and CMV-seropositive. CDR3s include the opening cysteine and the closing phenylalanine or tryptophan. A D gene is named only where the DNA matches it firmly. Clone size is shown for a subset of rows, as once, few, many or a class of expanded clone.

D: TRBD1
V: TRBV19
size: NA
J: TRBJ1-5
DNA: TGTGCCAGTAGGAAGGGGGACAGTTATCAGCCCCAGCATTTT
CDR3: CASRKGDSYQPQHF

D: NA
V: TRBV9
size: NA
J: TRBJ2-1
DNA: TGTGCCAGCAGCGTTACTGCCACCAACAATGAGCAGTTCTTC
CDR3: CASSVTATNNEQFF

D: NA
V: TRBV2
size: few
J: TRBJ1-1
DNA: TGTGCCAGCGGGAGGGGGGCGGCCACTGAAGCTTTCTTT
CDR3: CASGRGAATEAFF

D: TRBD1
V: TRBV5-1
size: few
J: TRBJ1-2
DNA: TGCGCCAGCAGCTTGGAGTGGGACAGATCTAACTATGGCTACACCTTC
CDR3: CASSLEWDRSNYGYTF

D: TRBD1
V: TRBV2
size: NA
J: TRBJ2-5
DNA: TGTGCCAGCAGTGAAGCAAGGGGGCCGGGGGAGACCCAGTACTTC
CDR3: CASSEARGPGETQYF

D: NA
V: TRBV5-6
size: NA
J: TRBJ2-7
DNA: TGTGCCAGCAGCTTACAGGGAAGGCCACCCTACGAGCAGTACTTC
CDR3: CASSLQGRPPYEQYF

D: TRBD2
V: TRBV14
size: NA
J: TRBJ2-7
DNA: TGTGCCAGCAGCCAAGGTCTAGCGGCCCTCTACGAGCAGTACTTC
CDR3: CASSQGLAALYEQYF

D: TRBD1
V: TRBV6-1
size: NA
J: TRBJ2-5
DNA: TGTGCCAGCAGCGTGAACAGGGGTACAGAGACCCAGTACTTC
CDR3: CASSVNRGTETQYF

D: NA
V: TRBV30
size: NA
J: TRBJ1-4
DNA: TGTGCCTGGAGTGCTTCAGAAGAAAAACTGTTTTTT
CDR3: CAWSASEEKLFF

D: TRBD2
V: TRBV9
size: NA
J: TRBJ2-2
DNA: TGTGCCAGCAGCCCTCGACTAGCGGGGAACACCGGGGAGCTGTTTTTT
CDR3: CASSPRLAGNTGELFF

D: TRBD2
V: TRBV5-1
size: few
J: TRBJ2-2
DNA: TGCGCCAGCAGCTTGGATCCGGGAGGAGCAACCGGGGAGCTGTTTTTT
CDR3: CASSLDPGGATGELFF

D: NA
V: TRBV7-9
size: NA
J: TRBJ2-1
DNA: TGTGCCAGCAGCCCGGACAGTAGGAATGAGCAGTTCTTC
CDR3: CASSPDSRNEQFF

D: NA
V: TRBV5-1
size: NA
J: TRBJ1-4
DNA: TGCGCCAGCAGCTTGGAACGGGGGGAAAAACTGTTTTTT
CDR3: CASSLERGEKLFF

D: TRBD1
V: TRBV30
size: NA
J: TRBJ1-1
DNA: TGTGCCTGGAGTCTCCTGACAGGGGAGAACACTGAAGCTTTCTTT
CDR3: CAWSLLTGENTEAFF

D: NA
V: TRBV10-1
size: NA
J: TRBJ2-3
DNA: TGCGCCAGCAGTGCCACCAGCGCAGATACGCAGTATTTT
CDR3: CASSATSADTQYF

D: TRBD1
V: TRBV10-2
size: NA
J: TRBJ1-1
DNA: TGCGCCACCACAGGGGCGGGGGGCACTGAAGCTTTCTTT
CDR3: CATTGAGGTEAFF

D: TRBD1
V: TRBV27
size: NA
J: TRBJ1-2
DNA: TGTGCCAGCAGTTTAGCAGGGGGCTATGGCTACACCTTC
CDR3: CASSLAGGYGYTF

D: TRBD1
V: TRBV11-2
size: few
J: TRBJ1-1
DNA: TGTGCCAGCAGCGTAACAGGGGCGCTGGGCACTGAAGCTTTCTTT
CDR3: CASSVTGALGTEAFF

D: NA
V: TRBV28
size: NA
J: TRBJ1-1
DNA: TGTGCCAGCAACGGTCGGTCAGCTTTCTTT
CDR3: CASNGRSAFF

D: NA
V: TRBV7-9
size: NA
J: TRBJ1-2
DNA: TGTGCCAGCAGCTTAAAAGAGGGAGTATATGGCTACACCTTC
CDR3: CASSLKEGVYGYTF

D: TRBD2
V: TRBV6-5
size: few
J: TRBJ2-1
DNA: TGTGCCAGCAGCGGGAGGGTGTTCAATGAGCAGTTCTTC
CDR3: CASSGRVFNEQFF

D: NA
V: TRBV7-2
size: NA
J: TRBJ1-5
DNA: TGTGCCAGCAGCTTAAGGCAGGGTGATCAGCCCCAGCATTTT
CDR3: CASSLRQGDQPQHF

D: TRBD1
V: TRBV7-2
size: NA
J: TRBJ1-1
DNA: TGTGCCAGCAGCTTAGAAGGGGGCTTCGTAGCTTTCTTT
CDR3: CASSLEGGFVAFF

D: TRBD1
V: TRBV28
size: once
J: TRBJ2-7
DNA: TGTGCCAGCACCCTTAACAGGGGGCAGGGTTACGAGCAGTACTTC
CDR3: CASTLNRGQGYEQYF

D: TRBD2
V: TRBV2
size: NA
J: TRBJ2-1
DNA: TGTGCCAGCAGCCTAGCGGGAGAAATCGAGCAGTTCTTC
CDR3: CASSLAGEIEQFF

D: NA
V: TRBV29-1
size: few
J: TRBJ2-6
DNA: TGCAGCGTTGAGTCGGGGGCCAACGTCCTGACTTTC
CDR3: CSVESGANVLTF

D: NA
V: TRBV6-1
size: few
J: TRBJ2-5
DNA: TGTGCCAGTATTCGGGACACAAAAGAGACCCAGTACTTC
CDR3: CASIRDTKETQYF

D: TRBD1
V: TRBV5-1
size: NA
J: TRBJ2-2
DNA: TGCGCCAGCAGCTTAGGGACAGGCGGCACCGGGGAGCTGTTTTTT
CDR3: CASSLGTGGTGELFF

D: NA
V: TRBV7-6
size: NA
J: TRBJ2-1
DNA: TGTGCCAGCAGCTCAGAAGACAGATACAATGAGCAGTTCTTC
CDR3: CASSSEDRYNEQFF

D: NA
V: TRBV5-6
size: NA
J: TRBJ2-7
DNA: TGTGCCAGCAGCTTGGAGAGCTCCTACGAGCAGTACTTC
CDR3: CASSLESSYEQYF

D: TRBD1
V: TRBV6-5
size: NA
J: TRBJ1-2
DNA: TGTGCCAGCAGTAACAGGGGGGCTGGCTACACCTTC
CDR3: CASSNRGAGYTF

D: NA
V: TRBV6-1
size: NA
J: TRBJ2-4
DNA: TGTGCCAGCCTGGAGGGAACCAAAAACATTCAGTACTTC
CDR3: CASLEGTKNIQYF

D: TRBD2
V: TRBV10-3
size: NA
J: TRBJ2-1
DNA: TGTGCCATCAGTGGGACTAGCAATGAGCAGTTCTTC
CDR3: CAISGTSNEQFF

D: TRBD1
V: TRBV5-4
size: NA
J: TRBJ1-1
DNA: TGTGCCAGCAGTTATACCGGGACAGGTCTTAACACTGAAGCTTTCTTT
CDR3: CASSYTGTGLNTEAFF

D: NA
V: TRBV13
size: NA
J: TRBJ2-7
DNA: TGTGCCAGCAGCAGGGGACCGACAGGAGGAGACGAGCAGTACTTC
CDR3: CASSRGPTGGDEQYF

D: NA
V: TRBV6-5
size: NA
J: TRBJ2-3
DNA: TGTGCCAGCAGTACCCGGTCCACTGAAGATACGCAGTATTTT
CDR3: CASSTRSTEDTQYF

D: TRBD2
V: TRBV29-1
size: NA
J: TRBJ2-2
DNA: TGCAGCGTTGAGGCGGGAGGGTACACCGGGGAGCTGTTTTTT
CDR3: CSVEAGGYTGELFF

D: NA
V: TRBV7-9
size: NA
J: TRBJ2-3
DNA: TGTGCCAGCAGCTTACGGCCTAGCACTAGCACAGATACGCAGTATTTT
CDR3: CASSLRPSTSTDTQYF

D: NA
V: TRBV5-4
size: NA
J: TRBJ1-2
DNA: TGTGCCAGCAGCTTGGACCCCGCAGGCCGGCGGGTCTACACCTTC
CDR3: CASSLDPAGRRVYTF

D: NA
V: TRBV11-3
size: few
J: TRBJ2-1
DNA: TGTGCCAGCAGCTTAGATGGAGCCTACAATGAGCAGTTCTTC
CDR3: CASSLDGAYNEQFF

D: TRBD1
V: TRBV2
size: NA
J: TRBJ2-7
DNA: TGTGCCAGCAGTGAAGGTCCCACAGGGGACCACGAGCAGTACTTC
CDR3: CASSEGPTGDHEQYF

D: NA
V: TRBV6-6
size: NA
J: TRBJ2-7
DNA: TGTGCCAGCAGTTACCTCGGTACCCACGAGCAGTACTTC
CDR3: CASSYLGTHEQYF

D: TRBD1
V: TRBV28
size: NA
J: TRBJ2-7
DNA: TGTGCCAGCAGTTTACTTGGGACAGCCTACGAGCAGTACTTC
CDR3: CASSLLGTAYEQYF

D: TRBD1
V: TRBV23-1
size: NA
J: TRBJ1-4
DNA: TGCGCCAGCAGTCCCAGGGGGGTTGAAAAACTGTTTTTT
CDR3: CASSPRGVEKLFF

D: NA
V: TRBV10-3
size: few
J: TRBJ1-4
DNA: TGTGCCATCAGTTCCCAGGGACTTAATGAAAAACTGTTTTTT
CDR3: CAISSQGLNEKLFF